This TCR beta chain was identified during a study of T cell responses to AZD1222 COVID-19 vaccine. Pooling was applied to second doses at about 4 or about 12 weeks. General study results and limits: Rises in breadth and depth of Spike-specific TCRs came after two AZD1222 doses. White British people made up most donors, females outnumbered males, and clonal diversity was possibly underestimated. Researchers took repertoire samples only after the peak T cell response had come.

The CDR3 is 16 amino acids. With 4 bases removed from V and 7 bases from J, the gap between germline ends came to 17 bases. Germline CDR1 reads MDHEN; CDR2 reads SYDVKM. The assay was immunoSEQ multiplex PCR, and TCRdb's table has in-frame clones only and misses some. The sample carries 150,000 to 200,000 clones, 88% recorded once. In the case of this clone: The antigen is unknown.

The receptor comes from an adult who received the AZD1222 COVID-19 vaccine. This chain connects TRBV28 to TRBJ1-6; tentative D call: TRBD1 (5 bases). The sequencing here drew on peripheral blood, taken 28 days after the second AZD1222 dose. In DNA, the CDR3 is TGTGCCAGCAGTTCCCCGATCTCAGGGACCAATTCACCCCTCCACTTT. This gives the protein CASSSPISGTNSPLHF.